The 11 T cell receptor beta chains below were found in one sample sequenced in a study of beta chain features in type 1 diabetes (dated by TCRdb to 2016 to 2019). The library was prepared using the immunoSEQ multiplex PCR assay. The entire isolated RNA was reverse transcribed using the High Capacity cDNA Reverse Transcription Kit, and thus expressed TCRB transcripts were sequenced. In its TCRdb copy, this immuneACCESS table keeps in-frame sequences only and misses some clones. Where compared with another copy, unresolved V genes explain less than half of these, and the others have no known cause. This sample holds about 290,000 clones; 8% were observed only once. The ten biggest clones cover approximately 1% of the sample. Sequenced input: central memory CD4+ T cells from blood. The receptors originated from a woman between 18 and 30 years old in good health.

The CDR3 loop reads CASSPTSGGAVEQFF. The DNA of the CDR3 is TGTGCCAGCAGCCCGACTAGCGGGGGGGCCGTTGAGCAGTTCTTC. The rearrangement joins TRBV7-8 to TRBJ2-1, with 14 bases lining up with TRBD2. The length of the CDR3 is 15 residues. CDR1 and CDR2 from the germline V gene are SGHVS and FQNEAQ. Germline trimming cut 5 bases from V and 9 bases from J; bases unmatched to any gene: 6.

This clone was recorded a few times. The chain combines TRBV30 with TRBJ1-5; 7 positions agree with TRBD1. With V trimmed by 5 bases and J by 7 bases, 8 bases remained unmatched. The CDR3 loop spans 13 amino acids. Germline V gene data show CDR1 as GTSNPN and CDR2 as SVGIG (reference sequence). CDR3 coding DNA: TGTGCCTGGGGACCAGGGGGACGCCAGCCCCAGCATTTT. Translation: CAWGPGGRQPQHF.

This clone has only a few counts. This chain links TRBV18 with TRBJ2-5; no firm D call. Trimming stripped 6 bases from V and 2 bases from J, with 16 bases between. Germline V gene lookup returns CDR1 KGHSH and CDR2 LQKENI. The CDR3 is 15 residues long. CDR3 loop: CASSAPVESQETQYF. The CDR3 coding sequence is TGTGCCAGCTCCGCACCAGTCGAATCTCAAGAGACCCAGTACTTC. Using reference TRBV18 and TRBJ2-5 for the parts outside the CDR3, the full variable domain is NAGVMQNPRHLVRRRGQEARLRCSPMKGHSHVYWYRQLPEEGLKFMVYLQKENIIDESGMPKERFSAEFPKEGPSILRIQQVVRGDSAAYFCASSAPVESQETQYFGPGTRLLVL.

This clone was detected a few times. The gene calls are TRBV7-2 and TRBJ2-3, with no clear D. The CDR3 is 13 amino acids. Germline CDR1 SGHTA, CDR2 FQGNSA. The V end lost 5 bases, the J end lost 6 bases, and 12 bases lay between the germline ends. CDR3 DNA sequence: TGTGCCAGCAGCCCAAGCCCCCCGGATACGCAGTATTTT. Its translation: CASSPSPPDTQYF.

This clone was observed a few times. This rearrangement joins TRBV18 to TRBJ2-7; 8 positions agree with TRBD1. V was pared by 4 bases and J by 5 bases, with 4 bases of the junction left unmatched. Germline CDR1 reads KGHSH; CDR2 reads LQKENI. The CDR3 length is 13 residues. The CDR3 bases are TGTGCCAGCTCACAGCAGGGACAGGACGAGCAGTACGTC. Translation: CASSQQGQDEQYV.

This clone was recorded a few times. CDR3 bases: TGTGCCAGCAGTTTACGCCCGGGGAGGAACACTGAAGCTTTCTTT. Translation gives CASSLRPGRNTEAFF. J is TRBJ1-1 and V is TRBV27; no clear D gene. V gave up 2 bases and J gave up 1 base, with 11 bases separating them. This CDR3 has 15 residues. CDR1 is MNHEY, CDR2 SMNVEV, per germline (reference sequence).

The V and J genes are TRBV18 and TRBJ2-3; D gene ambiguous. Germline V gives CDR1 KGHSH, CDR2 LQKENI. CDR3 length: 18 amino acids. V lost 6 bases and J lost 2, with 24 bases in between. CDR3 loop: CASSPNLTWQPSTDTQYF. For the CDR3, the DNA is TGTGCCAGCTCCCCGAATCTGACCTGGCAACCCTCCACAGATACGCAGTATTTT.

In the case of this clone: One base separates it from a far larger clone, so it is likely a read error. The V call is TRBV7-9, the J call TRBJ2-6, with unresolved D. V was clipped by 5 bases and J by 0 bases, with 2 bases between them. Germline assignment: CDR1 SEHNR and CDR2 FQNEAQ (reference sequence). This CDR3 is built from 13 residues. CDR3 nucleotide sequence: TGTGCCAGCAGCATCTCTGGGGCCAACGTCCTGACTTTC. Protein product: CASSISGANVLTF. The entire variable domain, with the rest obtained from reference TRBV7-9 and TRBJ2-6, is as follows: DTGVSQNPRHKITKRGQNVTFRCDPISEHNRLYWYRQTLGQGPEFLTYFQNEAQLEKSRLLSDRFSAERPKGSFSTLEIQRTEQGDSAMYLCASSISGANVLTFGAGSRLTVL.

This clone was detected only a few times. The CDR3 sequence is CASSFSGPDTQYF. DNA of the CDR3: TGCGCCAGCAGTTTTAGTGGCCCAGATACGCAGTATTTT. The chain joins TRBV5-1 to TRBJ2-3; D is unresolved. The CDR3 loop spans 13 amino acids. Trimming took 5 bases from V and 4 from J, leaving 11 bases between them. CDR1 and CDR2 (germline): SGHRS, YFSETQ.

For this clone: This may be a read error: a much more frequent sequence differs by one nucleotide. The chain joins TRBV27 to TRBJ1-2, with D possibly being TRBD1 (6 bases). CDR1 MNHEY and CDR2 SMNVEV come from the germline V gene (reference sequence). This CDR3 region has 15 residues. V was cut by 4 bases and J by 8 bases, with 20 bases left in between. CDR3 bases: TGTGCCAGCAGTTGCGTCGCGCGGATGGGGGGCGGCTACACCTTC. Its protein is CASSCVARMGGGYTF.

The chain has TRBV28 and TRBJ1-6; weak D call: TRBD1 (6 bases). Trimming removed 6 bases at V and 0 bases at J, with 15 bases between. Germline CDR1 and CDR2: MDHEN and SYDVKM. The CDR3 spans 17 residues. The CDR3 protein is CASRTFGQSSYNSPLHF. The CDR3 DNA reads TGTGCCAGCAGGACGTTCGGACAGAGCTCCTATAATTCACCCCTCCACTTT.